This T cell receptor beta chain was recorded in a study of cytomegalovirus exposure and HLA in healthy donors. About this clone: Germline and junction disagree at one end, which may indicate a read error.

The germline gives CDR1 SGHDN, CDR2 FVKESK. This CDR3 contains 11 residues. Primers: 60 Vbeta forward and 13 Jbeta reverse. Sequencing was performed with immunoSEQ multiplex PCR; in TCRdb, only in-frame clones are kept and a portion is missing. The data hold just under 250,000 clones, with more than 75% observed a single time. The source material was PBMCs. The source is a woman aged 40 to 50 in good health and CMV-seropositive. This chain uses TRBV14 with TRBJ1-3; D unclear. CDR3: CASSQSFFVAF. The CDR3 nucleotides read TGTGCCAGCAGCCAAAGTTTCTTCGTAGCCTTT.